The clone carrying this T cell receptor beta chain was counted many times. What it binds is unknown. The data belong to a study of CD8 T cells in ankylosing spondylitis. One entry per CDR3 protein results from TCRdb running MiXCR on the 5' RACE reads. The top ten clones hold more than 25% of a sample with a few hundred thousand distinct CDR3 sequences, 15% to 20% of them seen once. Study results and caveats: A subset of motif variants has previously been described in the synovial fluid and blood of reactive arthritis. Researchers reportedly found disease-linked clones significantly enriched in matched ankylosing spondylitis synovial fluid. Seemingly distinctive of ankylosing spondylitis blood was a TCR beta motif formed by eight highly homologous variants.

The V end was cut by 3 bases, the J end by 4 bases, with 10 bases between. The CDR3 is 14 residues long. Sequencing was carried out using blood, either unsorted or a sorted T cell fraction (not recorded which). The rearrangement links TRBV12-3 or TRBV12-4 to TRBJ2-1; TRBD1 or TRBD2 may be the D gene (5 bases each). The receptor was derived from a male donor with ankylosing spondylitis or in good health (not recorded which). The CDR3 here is CASSLGTDYNEQFF. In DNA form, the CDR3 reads TGTGCCAGCAGTTTGGGGACGGATTACAATGAGCAGTTCTTC.